This T cell receptor beta chain was sequenced for a study of regulatory and conventional T cells in RAG deficiency (dated by TCRdb to the late 2010s). Study-level background: High-throughput TCR beta sequencing was used to compare the repertoire diversity and composition of Treg, conventional CD4+ and CD8+ T cells between RAG-deficient patients and healthy controls. Results the study describes overall, beyond this receptor: Some T-cell subset analyses were not done for some subjects. Compared with controls, Omenn syndrome and CID/AS patients had approximately 97-fold fewer unique TCR beta sequences in Treg cells, but only roughly 10-fold fewer in the other subsets. Markedly lower Shannon entropy and higher Simpson indices were observed in RAG-deficient patients than in control T-cell subpopulations. Rather than being bona fide Treg cells, the sorted CD25-high CD127-low cells in Omenn syndrome patients may represent peripherally activated cells. All patient T-cell subsets had shorter CDR3 lengths; Omenn syndrome patients showed >80% Treg-Tconv repertoire overlap at nucleotide and amino acid level.

Worth noting for this clone: Its antigen is still unknown. There are no base qualities to consult, and no much larger clone falls within one base.

Before genomic DNA extraction, regulatory T cells were isolated from blood as CD4+CD25-high CD127-low cells. Several healthy control donors were used as the comparison group for repertoire analyses. The CDR3 goes from the cysteine to the phenylalanine over 12 residues. Only the CDR3 region is kept as DNA, spanning 36 bases read in frame from base 1. V is cut by 7 bases and J by 5 bases, and the space between the germline ends is 9 bases. For CDR1 and CDR2, the germline V gene (reference sequence) lists MNHNY and SVGAGI. The receptor library was made with the immunoSEQ multiplex PCR assay. Rearranged TCR beta chain products were amplified from genomic DNA of sorted T-cell subsets and sequenced. From the authors' description of their analysis: Shannon entropy and Simpson indices were used to measure the diversity of productive TCR beta rearrangements in each repertoire. Clonal expansion was assessed using the summed frequency of the 100 most abundant productive TCR beta clonotypes among total reads. The TRB repertoires were scored with a self-reactivity index built on which amino acids appear at CDR3beta positions 6 and 7. Two-way ANOVA was used for repertoire analyses, while Student t or Mann-Whitney tests were used for flow cytometric analyses. Imported from immuneACCESS, the table was reduced by TCRdb to in-frame sequences with V and J called. These copies leave out some clones; in studies compared against another copy, an unresolved V gene accounts for under half, and the cause of the remainder is not known. V, J and clone size reflect that table, while D and trimming were determined from the DNA. Here the sample has tens of thousands of clones; about 90% occur a single time. The ten top clones hold almost 0.85% of the sample.

These sequences were also reported in another study, on regulatory T cells. The second source states: In the multiplex PCR, 52 forward TRBV primers and 13 reverse TRBJ primers were used, and assay-based and computational corrections were applied for amplification bias. Repertoires from patients had restricted unique TRB V-J pairs and skewed V and J gene usage, with the strongest effect in regulatory T cells. Between CD3G-deficient patients and healthy controls, the study compared T-cell receptor beta repertoires in sorted regulatory T cells, conventional CD4+ T cells and CD8+ T cells. Peripheral blood mononuclear cells were isolated by Ficoll density separation. Rearranged TRB loci were amplified from genomic DNA by multiplex PCR within the immunoSEQ assay. TRB amplicons were sequenced using an Illumina HiSeq platform. Custom algorithms error-filtered the raw sequences and aligned them to reference gene sequences, after which the immunoSEQ online tools were used for analysis. Productive and nonproductive TRB rearrangement frequencies were evaluated among both unique and total sequences. Groups were compared by t tests, Mann-Whitney tests or two-way ANOVA performed in Prism software.

The chain uses TRBV6-6 and TRBJ1-5; TRBD1 is a possible D gene, resting on 5 matching bases. Sequencing used Tregs sorted from blood. This TCR was recovered from a human donor in good health. The sequenced DNA is TGTGCCAGCACCATCAGGGATCAGCCCCAGCATTTT. The encoded protein is CASTIRDQPQHF.